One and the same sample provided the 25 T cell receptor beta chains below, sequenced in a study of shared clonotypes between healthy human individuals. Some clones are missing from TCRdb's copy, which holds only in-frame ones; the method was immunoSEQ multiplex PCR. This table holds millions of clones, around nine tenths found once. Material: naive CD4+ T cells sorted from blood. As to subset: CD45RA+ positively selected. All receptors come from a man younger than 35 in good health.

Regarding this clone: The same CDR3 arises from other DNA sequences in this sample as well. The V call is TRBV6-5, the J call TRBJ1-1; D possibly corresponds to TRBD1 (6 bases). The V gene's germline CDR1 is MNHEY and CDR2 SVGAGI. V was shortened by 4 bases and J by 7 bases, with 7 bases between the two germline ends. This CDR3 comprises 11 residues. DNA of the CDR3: TGTGCCAGCAGTTCACAGGGTGAAGCTTTCTTT. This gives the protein CASSSQGEAFF.

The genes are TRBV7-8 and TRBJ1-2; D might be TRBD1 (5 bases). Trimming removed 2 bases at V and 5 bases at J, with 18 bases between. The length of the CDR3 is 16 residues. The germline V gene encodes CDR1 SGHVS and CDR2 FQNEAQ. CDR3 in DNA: TGTGCCAGCAGCTTACTCATCGCCGTGACAGAATATGGCTACACCTTC. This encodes CASSLLIAVTEYGYTF.

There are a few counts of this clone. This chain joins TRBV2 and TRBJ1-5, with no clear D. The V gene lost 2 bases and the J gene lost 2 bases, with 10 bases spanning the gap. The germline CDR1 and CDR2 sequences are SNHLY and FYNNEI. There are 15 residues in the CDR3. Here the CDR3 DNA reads TGTGCCAGCAGTGAACTAGGTTTCGGCAATCAGCCCCAGCATTTT. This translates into CASSELGFGNQPQHF.

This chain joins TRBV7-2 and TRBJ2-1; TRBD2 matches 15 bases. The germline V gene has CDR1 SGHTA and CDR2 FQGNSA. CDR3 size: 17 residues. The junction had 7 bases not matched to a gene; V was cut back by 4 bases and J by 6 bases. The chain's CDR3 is CASSSPGLAGGLNEQFF. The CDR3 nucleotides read TGTGCCAGCAGCTCCCCGGGACTAGCGGGAGGCCTCAATGAGCAGTTCTTC.

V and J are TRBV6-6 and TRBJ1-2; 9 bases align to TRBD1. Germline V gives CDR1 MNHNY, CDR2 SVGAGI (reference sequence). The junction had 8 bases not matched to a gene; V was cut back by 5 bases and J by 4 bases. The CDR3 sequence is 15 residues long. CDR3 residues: CASSRAGTGTYGYTF. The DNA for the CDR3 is TGTGCCAGCAGTCGAGCCGGGACAGGGACCTATGGCTACACCTTC.

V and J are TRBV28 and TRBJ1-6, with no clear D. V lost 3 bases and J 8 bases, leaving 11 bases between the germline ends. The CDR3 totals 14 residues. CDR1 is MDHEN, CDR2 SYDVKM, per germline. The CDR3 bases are TGTGCCAGCAGTTTCTTCGGTGGAGATTCACCCCTCCACTTT. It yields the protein CASSFFGGDSPLHF. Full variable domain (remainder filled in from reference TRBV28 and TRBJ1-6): DVKVTQSSRYLVKRTGEKVFLECVQDMDHENMFWYRQDPGLGLRLIYFSYDVKMKEKGDIPEGYSVSREKKERFSLILESASTNQTSMYLCASSFFGGDSPLHFGNGTRLTVT.

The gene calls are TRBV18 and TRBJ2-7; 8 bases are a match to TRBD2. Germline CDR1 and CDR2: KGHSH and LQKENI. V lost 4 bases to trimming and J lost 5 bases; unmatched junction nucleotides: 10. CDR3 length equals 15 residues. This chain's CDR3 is CASSRENGRVNEQYF. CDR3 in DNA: TGTGCCAGCTCACGGGAAAACGGGAGGGTGAACGAGCAGTACTTC.

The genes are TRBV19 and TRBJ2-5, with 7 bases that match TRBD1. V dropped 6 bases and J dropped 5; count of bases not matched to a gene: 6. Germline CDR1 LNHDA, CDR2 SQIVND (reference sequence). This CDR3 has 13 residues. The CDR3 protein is CASRGTDRETQYF. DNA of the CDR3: TGTGCCAGTAGGGGGACAGACCGGGAGACCCAGTACTTC.

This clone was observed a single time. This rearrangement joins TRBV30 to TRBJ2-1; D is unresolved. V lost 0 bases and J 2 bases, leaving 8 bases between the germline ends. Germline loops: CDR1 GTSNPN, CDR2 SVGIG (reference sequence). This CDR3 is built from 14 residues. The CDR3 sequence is CAWSVSLTYNEQFF. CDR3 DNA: TGTGCCTGGAGTGTCTCCTTAACCTACAATGAGCAGTTCTTC.

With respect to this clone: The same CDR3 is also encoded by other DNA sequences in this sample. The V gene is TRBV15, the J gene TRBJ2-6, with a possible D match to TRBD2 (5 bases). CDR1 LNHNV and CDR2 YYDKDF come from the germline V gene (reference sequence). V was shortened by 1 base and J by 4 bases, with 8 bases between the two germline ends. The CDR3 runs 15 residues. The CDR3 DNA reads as TGTGCCACCAGCAGAGGAGGGTCCGGGGCCAACGTCCTGACTTTC. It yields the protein CATSRGGSGANVLTF. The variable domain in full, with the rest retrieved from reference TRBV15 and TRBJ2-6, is DAMVIQNPRYQVTQFGKPVTLSCSQTLNHNVMYWYQQKSSQAPKLLFHYYDKDFNNEADTPDNFQSRRPNTSFCFLDIRSPGLGDTAMYLCATSRGGSGANVLTFGAGSRLTVL.

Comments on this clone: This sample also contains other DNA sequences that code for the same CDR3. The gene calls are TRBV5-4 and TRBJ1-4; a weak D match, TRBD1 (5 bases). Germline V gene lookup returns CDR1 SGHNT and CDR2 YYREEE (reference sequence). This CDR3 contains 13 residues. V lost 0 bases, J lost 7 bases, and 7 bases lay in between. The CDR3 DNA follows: TGTGCCAGCAGCTTGGCCGGGGGTGAAAAACTGTTTTTT. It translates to CASSLAGGEKLFF.

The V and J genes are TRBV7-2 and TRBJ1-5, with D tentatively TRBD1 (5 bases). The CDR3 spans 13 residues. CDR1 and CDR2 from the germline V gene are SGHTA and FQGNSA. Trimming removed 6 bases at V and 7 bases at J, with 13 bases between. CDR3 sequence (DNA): TGTGCCAGCAGGCAGGGTGCGGGACAGCCCCAGCATTTT. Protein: CASRQGAGQPQHF.

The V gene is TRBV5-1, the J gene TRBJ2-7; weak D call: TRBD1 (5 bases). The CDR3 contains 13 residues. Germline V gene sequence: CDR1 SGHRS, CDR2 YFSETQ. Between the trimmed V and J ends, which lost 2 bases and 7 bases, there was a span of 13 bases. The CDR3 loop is CASSFDSRSEQYF. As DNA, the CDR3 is TGCGCCAGCAGCTTCGACAGCCGTAGTGAGCAGTACTTC.

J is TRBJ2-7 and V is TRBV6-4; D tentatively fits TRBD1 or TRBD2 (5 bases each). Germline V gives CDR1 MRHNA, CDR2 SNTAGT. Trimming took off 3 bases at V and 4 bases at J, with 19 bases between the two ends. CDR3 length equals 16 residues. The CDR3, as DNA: TGTGCCAGCAGTGAGGGGAGTGGGACCTCTAAGTACGAGCAGTACTTC. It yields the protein CASSEGSGTSKYEQYF.

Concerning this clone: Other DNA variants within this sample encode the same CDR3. The DNA for the CDR3 is TGTGCCAGCTCACCCCGGACAGGCACAGATACGCAGTATTTT. It translates to CASSPRTGTDTQYF. This chain uses TRBV18 with TRBJ2-3; the D gene is possibly TRBD1 (6 bases). V was shortened by 3 bases and J by 1 base, with 8 bases between the two germline ends. This CDR3 is built from 14 residues. Germline CDR1 is KGHSH and CDR2 is LQKENI.

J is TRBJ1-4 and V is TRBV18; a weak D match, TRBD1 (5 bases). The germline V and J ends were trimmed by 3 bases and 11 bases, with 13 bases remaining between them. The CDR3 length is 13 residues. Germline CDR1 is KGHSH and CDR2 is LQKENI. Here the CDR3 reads CASSPDSAGKLFF. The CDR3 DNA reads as TGTGCCAGCTCACCCGACAGCGCCGGGAAACTGTTTTTT.

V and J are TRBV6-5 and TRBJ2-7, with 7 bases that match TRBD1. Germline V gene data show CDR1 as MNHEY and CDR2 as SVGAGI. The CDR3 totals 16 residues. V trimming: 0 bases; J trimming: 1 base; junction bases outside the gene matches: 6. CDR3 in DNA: TGTGCCAGCAGTTACTCGAAGGGGGCAGTTTCCTACGAGCAGTACTTC. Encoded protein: CASSYSKGAVSYEQYF.

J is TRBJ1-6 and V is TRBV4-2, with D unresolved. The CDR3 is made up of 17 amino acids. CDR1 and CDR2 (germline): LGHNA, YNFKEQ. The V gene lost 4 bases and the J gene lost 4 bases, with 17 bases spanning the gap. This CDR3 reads CASSRISDGSYNSPLHF. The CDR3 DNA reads TGTGCCAGCAGCCGAATCAGTGACGGGTCATATAATTCACCCCTCCACTTT.

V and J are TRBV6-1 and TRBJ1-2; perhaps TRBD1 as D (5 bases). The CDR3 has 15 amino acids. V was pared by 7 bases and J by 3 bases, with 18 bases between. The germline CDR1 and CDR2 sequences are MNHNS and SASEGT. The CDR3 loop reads CASTRSHSGDYGYTF. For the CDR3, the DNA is TGTGCCAGCACCCGCTCCCACTCGGGGGACTATGGCTACACCTTC.

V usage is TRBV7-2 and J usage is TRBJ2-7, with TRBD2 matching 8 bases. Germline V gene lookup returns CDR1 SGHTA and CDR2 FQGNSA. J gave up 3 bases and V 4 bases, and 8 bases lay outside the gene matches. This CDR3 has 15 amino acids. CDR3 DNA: TGTGCCAGCAGCTCCACTGGACTAGCAAGCTACGAGCAGTACTTC. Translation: CASSSTGLASYEQYF.

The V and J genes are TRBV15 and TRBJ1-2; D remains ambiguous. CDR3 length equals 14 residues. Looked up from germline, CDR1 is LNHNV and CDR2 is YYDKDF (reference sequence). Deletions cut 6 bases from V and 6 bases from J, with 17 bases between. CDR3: CATRAWGGIHGYTF. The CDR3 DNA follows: TGTGCCACCAGAGCCTGGGGAGGGATCCATGGCTACACCTTC.

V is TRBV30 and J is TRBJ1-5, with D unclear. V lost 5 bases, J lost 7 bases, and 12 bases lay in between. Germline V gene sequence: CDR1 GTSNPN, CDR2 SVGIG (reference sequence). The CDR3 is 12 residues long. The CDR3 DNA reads TGTGCCTGGGGAGGATCCGGGCAGCCCCAGCATTTT. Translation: CAWGGSGQPQHF.

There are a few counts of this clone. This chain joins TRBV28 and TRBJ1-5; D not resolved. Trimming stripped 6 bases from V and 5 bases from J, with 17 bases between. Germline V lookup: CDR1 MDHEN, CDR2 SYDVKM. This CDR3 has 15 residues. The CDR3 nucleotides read TGTGCCAGCAGAGAGCTAACAGCTACTTATCAGCCCCAGCATTTT. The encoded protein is CASRELTATYQPQHF.

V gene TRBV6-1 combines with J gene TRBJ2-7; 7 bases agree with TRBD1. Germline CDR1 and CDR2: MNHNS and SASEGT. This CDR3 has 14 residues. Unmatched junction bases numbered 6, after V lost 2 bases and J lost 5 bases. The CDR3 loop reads CASSEIDRVHEQYF. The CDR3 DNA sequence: TGTGCCAGCAGTGAAATAGACAGGGTCCACGAGCAGTACTTC.

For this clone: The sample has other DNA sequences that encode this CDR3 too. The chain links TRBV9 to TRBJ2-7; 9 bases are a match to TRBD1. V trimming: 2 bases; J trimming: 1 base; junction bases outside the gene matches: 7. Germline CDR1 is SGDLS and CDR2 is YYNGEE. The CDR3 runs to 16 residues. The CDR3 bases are TGTGCCAGCAGCGTTGCCGGGACAGGGAGTTCCTACGAGCAGTACTTC. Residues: CASSVAGTGSSYEQYF.